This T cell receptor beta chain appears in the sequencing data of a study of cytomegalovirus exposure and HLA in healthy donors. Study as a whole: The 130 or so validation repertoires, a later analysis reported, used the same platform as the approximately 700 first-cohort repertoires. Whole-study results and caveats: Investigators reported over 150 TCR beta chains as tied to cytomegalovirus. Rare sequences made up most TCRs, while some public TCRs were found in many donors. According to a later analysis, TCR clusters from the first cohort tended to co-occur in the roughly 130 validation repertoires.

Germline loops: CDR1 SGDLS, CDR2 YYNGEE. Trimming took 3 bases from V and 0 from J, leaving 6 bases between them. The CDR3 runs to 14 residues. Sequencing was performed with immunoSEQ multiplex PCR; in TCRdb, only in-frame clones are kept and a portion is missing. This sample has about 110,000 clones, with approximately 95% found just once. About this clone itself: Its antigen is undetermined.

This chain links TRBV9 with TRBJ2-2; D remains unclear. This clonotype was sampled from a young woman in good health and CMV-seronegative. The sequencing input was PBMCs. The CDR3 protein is CASSATSNTGELFF. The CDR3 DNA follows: TGTGCCAGCAGCGCGACTTCGAACACCGGGGAGCTGTTTTTT.